A single sample gave rise to the 32 T cell receptor beta chains below, sequenced in a study of CD8+CD57+ T cells in acquired aplastic anemia. The TCR beta profiling, which covered VDJ combination and CDR3 sequence, was carried out using genomic DNA as the template. MiXCR, applied by TCRdb to the reads, yields one record per CDR3 protein. The data contain 250,000 to 350,000 distinct CDR3 sequences, approximately 57% of them singletons. The specimen was sorted CD4+, CD8+, or CD8+CD57+ T cells (not recorded which) from PBMCs. The receptors were gathered from a human donor with severe aplastic anemia or a healthy control (not recorded which).

This clonotype was detected many times. The chain is built from TRBV4-3 and TRBJ2-7, with 13 bases that match TRBD2. The CDR3 has 18 amino acids. Germline V gene lookup returns CDR1 LGHNA and CDR2 YSLEER. The J segment lost 5 bases and the V segment lost 4 bases, leaving 14 bases of the junction unmatched. The CDR3 DNA follows: TGCGCCAGCAGCCTGCGGACTAGCGGGGGCCCAAGGGTCAACGAGCAGTACTTC. It encodes CASSLRTSGGPRVNEQYF.

The chain recombines TRBV15 with TRBJ1-1; no clear D. The V end lost 1 base, the J end lost 0 bases, and 15 bases lay between the germline ends. The CDR3 runs to 17 residues. Germline CDR1 reads LNHNV; CDR2 reads YYDKDF (reference sequence). The CDR3 bases are TGTGCCACCAGCAGAGTCGGGTGGTTCGGAATGAACACTGAAGCTTTCTTT. Translation gives CATSRVGWFGMNTEAFF. The variable domain in full, completed from reference TRBV15 and TRBJ1-1, reads DAMVIQNPRYQVTQFGKPVTLSCSQTLNHNVMYWYQQKSSQAPKLLFHYYDKDFNNEADTPDNFQSRRPNTSFCFLDIRSPGLGDTAMYLCATSRVGWFGMNTEAFFGQGTRLTVV.

This clonotype was picked up many times. The chain is built from TRBV20-1 and TRBJ1-6; maybe TRBD1 (6 bases). Germline assignment: CDR1 DFQATT and CDR2 SNEGSKA (reference sequence). Deletions cut 3 bases from V and 1 base from J, with 13 bases between. The CDR3 is 16 amino acids. CDR3 amino acids: CSASWGGASYNSPLHF. The CDR3 DNA sequence: TGCAGTGCTAGTTGGGGGGGCGCGTCCTATAATTCACCCCTCCACTTT.

The rearrangement uses TRBV12-3 or TRBV12-4 and TRBJ1-1, with a weak D call TRBD1 (5 bases). This CDR3 is built from 14 residues. Trimming took 7 bases from V and 0 from J, leaving 12 bases between them. CDR3 residues: CASIGEGMNTEAFF. CDR3 coding DNA: TGTGCCAGCATAGGGGAGGGGATGAACACTGAAGCTTTCTTT.

The chain links TRBV12-3 or TRBV12-4 to TRBJ2-3, with 7 bases fitting TRBD2. The CDR3 totals 14 residues. V dropped 3 bases and J dropped 4; count of bases not matched to a gene: 4. The CDR3 sequence: CASSFDAGADTQYF. CDR3 bases: TGTGCCAGCAGTTTCGATGCGGGAGCAGATACGCAGTATTTT.

The chain uses TRBV20-1 and TRBJ2-5; 9 bases match TRBD2. Per the germline V gene, CDR1 is DFQATT and CDR2 is SNEGSKA (reference sequence). The V segment lost 3 bases and the J segment 5 bases; nucleotides outside the gene matches: 13. The CDR3 spans 16 residues. CDR3 in amino acids: CSARGGSGGRRETQYF. The DNA for the CDR3 is TGCAGTGCTAGGGGAGGTAGCGGGGGCCGCCGGGAGACCCAGTACTTC.

This clonotype occurred once. At one end the junction does not follow the germline gene, possibly because of a read error. The V call is TRBV24-1, the J call TRBJ2-5, with D perhaps matching TRBD1 (6 bases). The CDR3 extends over 15 amino acids. Germline V CDR1 and CDR2: KGHDR, SFDVKD. CDR3 bases: TGTGCCACCGGTGATTTCACACAGGGTCAAGAGACCCAGTACTTC. As protein: CATGDFTQGQETQYF.

This clonotype was seen a handful of times. The chain recombines TRBV24-1 with TRBJ2-2, with D unclear. The CDR3 loop spans 14 amino acids. The V gene lost 4 bases and the J gene lost 3 bases, with 8 bases spanning the gap. The germline CDR1 and CDR2 sequences are KGHDR and SFDVKD. This CDR3 is CATSEGAYTGELFF. CDR3 coding DNA: TGTGCCACCAGTGAGGGTGCCTACACCGGGGAGCTGTTTTTT.

The V call is TRBV5-1, the J call TRBJ1-4; 7 bases are a match to TRBD1. The CDR3 covers 15 residues. V lost 3 bases, J lost 5 bases, and 7 bases stayed unmatched. The germline CDR1 and CDR2 sequences are SGHRS and YFSETQ. The CDR3 protein is CASSWGTAGNEKLFF. DNA of the CDR3: TGCGCCAGCAGCTGGGGGACAGCCGGGAATGAAAAACTGTTTTTT.

This chain joins TRBV29-1 and TRBJ2-1; 9 bases map to TRBD1. The germline V gene has CDR1 SQVTM and CDR2 ANQGSEA. The V and J ends lost 6 bases and 10 bases, in that order; junction bases with no gene match: 10. There are 13 residues in the CDR3. The CDR3, as DNA: TGCAGCGTAGGGGACAGGGCTCTGGGGGAGCAGTTCTTC. This sequence encodes CSVGDRALGEQFF.

This clonotype was seen ten or more times. The chain combines TRBV7-3 with TRBJ1-6; TRBD1 matches at 9 bases. Per germline, CDR1 SGHTA and CDR2 FQGTGA. This CDR3 contains 15 residues. V dropped 4 bases and J dropped 7; count of bases not matched to a gene: 5. The CDR3 DNA sequence: TGTGCCAGCAGCTCGAGACAGGGGGGAAATTCACCCCTCCACTTT. It yields the protein CASSSRQGGNSPLHF.

This clonotype was seen only a few times. The gene calls are TRBV15 and TRBJ1-2, with D unresolved. CDR3 size: 14 residues. Per the germline V gene, CDR1 is LNHNV and CDR2 is YYDKDF (reference sequence). V shed 0 bases and J shed 1 base, with 6 bases lying between them. The CDR3 DNA sequence: TGTGCCACCAGCAGAGAATTTGGTAACTATGGCTACACCTTC. It yields the protein CATSREFGNYGYTF.

In this sample, this clonotype turned up once. The V gene is TRBV10-3, the J gene TRBJ1-1, with unresolved D. Germline V lookup: CDR1 ENHRY, CDR2 SYGVKD. Trimming cost V 0 bases and J 7 bases, with 6 bases left between them. This CDR3 has 12 residues. CDR3 in amino acids: CAISESRIEAFF. The CDR3 bases are TGTGCCATCAGTGAGTCTCGAATTGAAGCTTTCTTT.

CDR3 nucleotide sequence: TGCGCCAGCAGCGCCCGGGGCAGTCAGAACACTGAAGCTTTCTTT. This sequence encodes CASSARGSQNTEAFF. The chain employs TRBV5-1 and TRBJ1-1, with a tentative D call TRBD1 (5 bases). V was clipped by 4 bases and J by 1 base, with 14 bases between them. The CDR3 has 15 residues. Germline CDR1 SGHRS, CDR2 YFSETQ.

V usage is TRBV7-6 and J usage is TRBJ1-1; possible D gene TRBD1, 5 bases. The CDR3 contains 16 residues. The germline V gene has CDR1 SGHVS and CDR2 FNYEAQ. Between the trimmed V and J ends, which lost 5 bases and 3 bases, there was a span of 19 bases. The CDR3 sequence: CASSLGPWGDDTEAFF. CDR3 bases: TGTGCCAGCAGCCTCGGACCGTGGGGGGATGACACTGAAGCTTTCTTT.

The genes are TRBV7-2 and TRBJ2-7, with D possibly being TRBD2 (5 bases). The CDR3 is made up of 14 amino acids. The germline CDR1 and CDR2 sequences are SGHTA and FQGNSA. Trimming shortened V by 7 bases and J by 1 base, and 14 bases separated the two germline ends. This chain's CDR3 is CASKIAINSYEQYF. DNA of the CDR3: TGTGCCAGCAAAATAGCGATCAATTCCTACGAGCAGTACTTC.

This clonotype is a singleton in its sample. The chain employs TRBV7-9 and TRBJ2-5; D is ambiguous. Germline CDR1 SEHNR, CDR2 FQNEAQ (reference sequence). The CDR3 is 11 amino acids. Deletions cut 5 bases from V and 5 bases from J, with 6 bases between. DNA for the CDR3: TGTGCCAGCAGCCTTTGGGAGACCCAGTACTTC. Encoded protein: CASSLWETQYF. The full variable domain, its missing parts supplied by reference TRBV7-9 and TRBJ2-5, is DTGVSQNPRHKITKRGQNVTFRCDPISEHNRLYWYRQTLGQGPEFLTYFQNEAQLEKSRLLSDRFSAERPKGSFSTLEIQRTEQGDSAMYLCASSLWETQYFGPGTRLLVL.

The V gene is TRBV20-1, the J gene TRBJ2-7, with unresolved D. CDR1 is DFQATT and CDR2 is SNEGSKA in the germline V gene (reference sequence). This CDR3 comprises 12 residues. V lost 7 bases and J lost 0, with 10 bases in between. The chain's CDR3 is CSVGGDSYEQYF. In DNA, the CDR3 is TGCAGTGTGGGTGGGGACTCCTACGAGCAGTACTTC.

V and J are TRBV12-3 or TRBV12-4 and TRBJ2-7; D unresolved. The CDR3 sequence is 13 residues long. In nucleotides, the CDR3 is TGTGCTAGTGGTTCTTCTGGGGTCTACGAGCAGTACTTC. It translates to CASGSSGVYEQYF.

As concerns this clonotype: Compared with germline, one end of the junction differs, possibly owing to a read error. J is TRBJ2-7 and V is TRBV10-1; perhaps TRBD1 as D (6 bases). The CDR3 loop spans 15 amino acids. CDR1 and CDR2 from the germline V gene are WNHNN and SYGVQD (reference sequence). DNA for the CDR3: TGCGCCAACAGTGAGCACCGGGACACGACCTACGAGCAGTACTTC. This sequence encodes CANSEHRDTTYEQYF.

This sequence joins TRBV7-2 and TRBJ1-2; 10 positions agree with TRBD1. V trimming: 5 bases; J trimming: 8 bases; junction bases outside the gene matches: 5. The CDR3 loop spans 13 amino acids. CDR1 is SGHTA and CDR2 is FQGNSA in the germline V gene. The CDR3 nucleotides are TGTGCCAGCAGCGGGACAGGGGTGGACGGCTACACCTTC. Translated: CASSGTGVDGYTF. The full variable domain, its missing parts supplied by reference TRBV7-2 and TRBJ1-2, is GAGVSQSPSNKVTEKGKDVELRCDPISGHTALYWYRQSLGQGLEFLIYFQGNSAPDKSGLPSDRFSAERTGGSVSTLTIQRTQQEDSAVYLCASSGTGVDGYTFGSGTRLTVV.

The CDR3 sequence: CASSRAANTGELFF. The CDR3 coding sequence is TGTGCCAGCAGTCGGGCAGCGAACACCGGGGAGCTGTTTTTT. The chain carries TRBV14 and TRBJ2-2; D call uncertain. Germline CDR1 reads SGHDN; CDR2 reads FVKESK. This CDR3 spans 14 amino acids. Trimming pared 6 bases from V and 0 bases from J, leaving 8 bases between. Variable domain in full (rest from reference TRBV14 and TRBJ2-2): EAGVTQFPSHSVIEKGQTVTLRCDPISGHDNLYWYRRVMGKEIKFLLHFVKESKQDESGMPNNRFLAERTGGTYSTLKVQPAELEDSGVYFCASSRAANTGELFFGEGSRLTVL.

On this clonotype itself: One junction end disagrees with the germline gene, perhaps due to a read error. The chain is built from TRBV6-2 or TRBV6-3 and TRBJ2-7, with D possibly matching TRBD1 (5 bases). The CDR3 consists of 13 residues. Germline V CDR1 and CDR2: MNHEY, SVGEGT. For the CDR3, the DNA is TGTGCCAGCACTTCCCTCATTGACAGTACACATCACTTC. Encoded protein: CASTSLIDSTHHF.

V is TRBV10-1 and J is TRBJ2-3, with 8 bases aligning to TRBD2. The V gene's germline CDR1 is WNHNN and CDR2 SYGVQD (reference sequence). With 7 bases clipped from V and 0 bases from J, the junction kept 27 bases outside the gene matches. This CDR3 spans 22 amino acids. The CDR3 coding sequence is TGCGCCAGCAACATGTGGCGGGGAAAGGATGGCGGGGGGCCCCCTAGCACAGATACGCAGTATTTT. It is translated as CASNMWRGKDGGGPPSTDTQYF.

This clonotype was observed at least ten times. The chain recombines TRBV6-2 or TRBV6-3 with TRBJ1-5, with D unresolved. Germline loops: CDR1 MNHEY, CDR2 SVGEGT. V lost 8 bases and J lost 6, with 29 bases in between. This CDR3 has 18 residues. CDR3 sequence: CASSPAIVTHGLGQPQHF. The CDR3 DNA reads TGTGCCAGCTCGCCAGCGATAGTTACTCATGGTTTGGGTCAGCCCCAGCATTTT.

The genes are TRBV29-1 and TRBJ2-2; 7 bases are a match to TRBD1. The CDR3 sequence is 15 residues long. From germline, CDR1 is SQVTM and CDR2 ANQGSEA. This CDR3 reads CQHLGQDRFTGELFF. CDR3 nucleotides: TGCCAGCACCTAGGACAGGATCGTTTCACCGGGGAGCTGTTTTTT.

This clonotype was detected only a few times. V is TRBV10-3 and J is TRBJ2-3; the D gene is possibly TRBD2 (5 bases). V gave up 3 bases and J gave up 5 bases, with 18 bases separating them. CDR1 and CDR2 (germline): ENHRY, SYGVKD. There are 16 residues in the CDR3. DNA for the CDR3: TGTGCCATCAGTGACCCGGCCGGGGTATGGGGAGATACGCAGTATTTT. As protein: CAISDPAGVWGDTQYF.

This clonotype was picked up many times. CDR3 DNA sequence: TGCAGTGCTTCCCCACGAGGGGCAAGCTCCTACAATGAGCAGTTCTTC. As protein: CSASPRGASSYNEQFF. The V gene is TRBV20-1, the J gene TRBJ2-1; D assignment may be TRBD1 or TRBD2 (5 bases each). Germline lookup yields CDR1 DFQATT and CDR2 SNEGSKA (reference sequence). V shed 5 bases and J shed 0 bases, with 17 bases lying between them. The CDR3 is 16 residues long.

This clonotype has ten or more counts. This rearrangement joins TRBV19 to TRBJ1-2, with D perhaps matching TRBD1 (5 bases). V was clipped by 3 bases and J by 5 bases, with 10 bases between them. Germline V gives CDR1 LNHDA, CDR2 SQIVND (reference sequence). The CDR3 loop spans 13 amino acids. DNA for the CDR3: TGTGCCAGTAGTATCTACGGGGGGTATGGCTACACCTTC. Translation: CASSIYGGYGYTF.

This clonotype was picked up a small number of times. This chain uses TRBV5-6 with TRBJ2-7; D is perhaps TRBD1 (5 bases). Trimming stripped 4 bases from V and 3 bases from J, with 14 bases between. Looked up from germline, CDR1 is SGHDT and CDR2 is YYEEEE. CDR3 length: 14 residues. The CDR3 region has the DNA TGTGCCAGCAGCCATCCCAGACAGAGCTACGAGCAGTACTTC. It codes for CASSHPRQSYEQYF.

The chain recombines TRBV7-9 with TRBJ2-7, with 10 nucleotides matching TRBD2. V lost 1 base and J lost 3; bases outside the gene matches: 9. The length of the CDR3 is 17 residues. From germline, CDR1 is SEHNR and CDR2 FQNEAQ (reference sequence). The CDR3 nucleotides are TGTGCCAGCAGCTTAGGGGTAGGGGGGACTAGCGTCTACGAGCAGTACTTC. It codes for CASSLGVGGTSVYEQYF.

The chain links TRBV19 to TRBJ2-6, with D possibly being TRBD1 (6 bases). Germline V gene sequence: CDR1 LNHDA, CDR2 SQIVND (reference sequence). The CDR3 has 15 amino acids. Trimming took 4 bases from V and 4 from J, leaving 11 bases between them. For the CDR3, the DNA is TGTGCCAGTAGTAGAGGGGGTTCAGGGGCCAACGTCCTGACTTTC. Amino acid sequence: CASSRGGSGANVLTF.